Detailed here is one T cell receptor beta chain. Between the trimmed V and J ends, which lost 0 bases and 3 bases, there was a span of 11 bases. The length of the CDR3 is 15 residues. Germline lookup yields CDR1 MNHEY and CDR2 SVGAGI. The PCR employed 60 Vbeta primers together with 13 Jbeta primers. Using immunoSEQ multiplex PCR, the repertoire was profiled, and TCRdb retains in-frame clones only, with some absent. Of under 300,000 clones in the sample, about 83% were seen once. This sample is drawn from a study of cytomegalovirus exposure and HLA in healthy donors. The sequence was collected from a woman in her 40s in good health and CMV-seropositive. The chain recombines TRBV6-5 with TRBJ1-2; TRBD1 is a possible D gene (5 bases). The sample was PBMCs. The CDR3 protein is CASSYSGIGDYGYTF. The CDR3 DNA is TGTGCCAGCAGTTACTCAGGGATAGGGGACTATGGCTACACCTTC.